Below, 15 T cell receptor beta chains from the same sample are listed, as sequenced in a study of human T cells and chemical hapten exposure. Time point described: pre-sensitization, week 0. The sample's treatment: therapeutic diphenylcyclopropenone sensitization with weekly scalp DPC. TCRdb fed the RACE reads into MiXCR, producing one record per CDR3 protein. Of roughly 380,000 distinct CDR3 sequences in the sample, 4% to 6% were seen once. The sequenced sample was whole blood, obtained in connection with sensitization to the hapten diphenylcyclopropenone (DPC). These receptors were collected from a woman aged 45-65 years with alopecia areata. Some clones in this sample may be carry-over from other donors' samples.

Many counts were recorded for this clonotype. The chain carries TRBV7-2 and TRBJ2-5; a possible D gene is TRBD1 (5 bases). V lost 5 bases to trimming and J lost 7 bases, with 11 bases between them. This CDR3 contains 12 residues. The germline V gene encodes CDR1 SGHTA and CDR2 FQGNSA. The CDR3 bases are TGTGCCAGCAGCAAAGAGCAGGGGACCCAGTACTTC. It specifies CASSKEQGTQYF.

This clonotype was seen only a few times. This rearrangement joins TRBV7-9 to TRBJ1-1, with D possibly being TRBD1 (5 bases). Trimming left V 4 bases short and J 6 bases short, with 15 bases between. CDR3 size: 14 residues. The germline CDR1 and CDR2 sequences are SEHNR and FQNEAQ (reference sequence). The CDR3 bases are TGTGCCAGCAGCTCTCCGGGGGTTTTCGCTGAAGCTTTCTTT. Translated, it gives CASSSPGVFAEAFF.

The V call is TRBV7-9, the J call TRBJ1-6; D might be TRBD1 (6 bases). There are 12 residues in the CDR3. Trimming pared 1 base from V and 13 bases from J, leaving 8 bases between. Per the germline V gene, CDR1 is SEHNR and CDR2 is FQNEAQ (reference sequence). DNA for the CDR3: TGTGCCAGCAGCTTAGACAGGGCCCCCCTCCACTTT. Its protein is CASSLDRAPLHF.

Ten or more counts support this clonotype. The J gene is TRBJ1-2, the V gene TRBV20-1, with D possibly TRBD1 on 5 matching bases. Trimming stripped 6 bases from V and 1 base from J, with 15 bases between. The CDR3 is 14 amino acids. CDR1 DFQATT and CDR2 SNEGSKA come from the germline V gene (reference sequence). CDR3 DNA: TGCAGTGCCGGTGACAGCTCTCATAACTATGGCTACACCTTC. Its translation: CSAGDSSHNYGYTF.

This clonotype appeared many times. The V and J genes are TRBV4-2 and TRBJ2-7, with 7 bases matching TRBD2. CDR3 length equals 16 residues. J was trimmed by 1 base and V by 2 bases; bases with no gene match: 8. Germline CDR1 is LGHNA and CDR2 is YNFKEQ. CDR3 protein: CASSQFSAGASYEQYF. The DNA for the CDR3 is TGTGCCAGCAGCCAATTCTCCGCGGGAGCATCCTACGAGCAGTACTTC.

This clonotype was seen a few times. The CDR3 does not end in the conserved phenylalanine or tryptophan, so this is likely a read error. No DNA is shown, since the ends of the CDR3 on it are uncertain; the CDR3 is the one TCRdb lists. This rearrangement joins TRBV20-1 to TRBJ2-3; TRBD2, as called in the table, went unchecked against the DNA. The length of the CDR3 is 10 amino acids, counting both ends. From germline, CDR1 is DFQATT and CDR2 SNEGSKA (reference sequence). The CDR3 protein is CSASRGTGVL.

This clonotype appeared many times. The chain is built from TRBV5-4 and TRBJ1-3, with 10 bases matching TRBD1. Looked up from germline, CDR1 is SGHNT and CDR2 is YYREEE (reference sequence). V shed 0 bases, J shed 2 bases, and the junction held 2 bases outside the gene matches. There are 16 residues in the CDR3. For the CDR3, the DNA is TGTGCCAGCAGCTTGGGGACAGGGGGTACTGGAAACACCATATATTTT. Protein product: CASSLGTGGTGNTIYF.

This clonotype was recorded many times. The DNA for the CDR3 is TGTGCCAGCAGGCGGACAGGGGGCGGTGGCACTGAAGCTTTCTTT. This gives the protein CASRRTGGGGTEAFF. The chain links TRBV12-3 or TRBV12-4 to TRBJ1-1; 11 bases match TRBD1. J was trimmed by 4 bases and V by 6 bases; bases with no gene match: 7. The CDR3 is 15 residues long.

V is TRBV5-1 and J is TRBJ2-3; possible D gene TRBD1, 5 bases. Trimming shortened V by 1 base and J by 4 bases, and 10 bases separated the two germline ends. The V gene's germline CDR1 is SGHRS and CDR2 YFSETQ. The CDR3 covers 14 residues. The CDR3 nucleotides read TGCGCCAGCAGCTTGAGACAGCTCGCAGATACGCAGTATTTT. It translates to CASSLRQLADTQYF.

The rearrangement links TRBV11-2 to TRBJ2-1, with 11 bases identical to TRBD2. CDR1 and CDR2 from the germline V gene are SGHAT and FQNNGV. The CDR3 consists of 13 residues. Unmatched junction bases numbered 6, after V lost 11 bases and J lost 6 bases. The CDR3 region has the DNA TGTGCCCTCAATAGCGGGAGGGCCAATGAGCAGTTCTTC. Protein product: CALNSGRANEQFF.

The sample holds many counts of this clonotype. The chain uses TRBV6-2 or TRBV6-3 and TRBJ1-4; D remains ambiguous. Trimming took 5 bases from V and 13 from J, leaving 17 bases between them. This CDR3 comprises 13 residues. Germline loops: CDR1 MNHEY, CDR2 SVGEGT. The CDR3 loop reads CASSPVRPEALFF. The CDR3, as DNA: TGTGCCAGCAGTCCGGTGCGGCCGGAGGCACTGTTTTTT.

A note on this clonotype: Germline is not matched at one junction end, which may reflect a read error. The CDR3 sequence is CASRPGDRGLAKNIQYF. Written as DNA, the CDR3 is TGTGCTAGCAGGCCAGGGGATAGGGGACTAGCCAAAAACATTCAGTACTTC. This sequence joins TRBV6-6 and TRBJ2-4, with D tentatively TRBD1 or TRBD2 (6 bases each). CDR3 size: 17 residues. The germline V gene has CDR1 MNHNY and CDR2 SVGAGI (reference sequence).

In its sample, this clonotype was seen a few times. The chain uses TRBV7-2 and TRBJ2-5; no definite D call. The CDR3 loop spans 12 amino acids. Germline CDR1 and CDR2: SGHTA and FQGNSA. V shed 7 bases and J shed 5 bases, with 11 bases lying between them. The CDR3 nucleotides read TGTGCCAGCAAAGAGGCCGCGGAGACCCAGTACTTC. Its translation is CASKEAAETQYF.

Only a few counts were recorded for this clonotype. This rearrangement joins TRBV6-2 or TRBV6-3 to TRBJ2-2, with D possibly matching TRBD2 (6 bases). CDR3 length equals 14 residues. V was cut by 4 bases and J by 6 bases, with 12 bases left in between. Looked up from germline, CDR1 is MNHEY and CDR2 is SVGEGT. CDR3 sequence reads: CASSFRTNPGELFF. CDR3 nucleotides: TGTGCCAGCAGTTTCCGGACTAACCCCGGGGAGCTGTTTTTT.

V gene TRBV5-1 combines with J gene TRBJ1-1; perhaps TRBD1 as D (6 bases). V lost 5 bases to trimming and J lost 4 bases, with 15 bases between them. The CDR3 sequence is 14 residues long. Germline CDR1 reads SGHRS; CDR2 reads YFSETQ. CDR3: CASRFRGSGTEAFF. The CDR3 DNA follows: TGCGCCAGCAGATTCAGGGGCTCGGGCACTGAAGCTTTCTTT.